This T cell receptor (beta chain) was recorded in a study of blood T cell repertoires in COVID-19 (dated by TCRdb to about 2020). About the full investigation: The collaborator samples originated in the United States, Italy and Spain and spanned the acute and convalescent phases of COVID-19. The prospective study material was composed of cDNA or gDNA derived from T cells, B-cell-depleted T cells, or PBMCs. Subjects who had been exposed to COVID-19, were actively infected with it, or had recovered from it provided the deeply sampled blood TCRbeta repertoires that made up the dataset. The repertoires were released in a freely available public database meant as a resource for research on the immune response to SARS-CoV-2. Samples came from the ongoing ImmuneRACE study (first 160 participants) plus 1,254 subjects from 6 global collaborators. A de-identified subject ID, COVID-19 status, age in years and sex were almost always included in the sample metadata. HLA class I and class II types, where available, came from metadata supplied by the sample provider rather than from assay-based typing. Study-level results and caveats: Clinical and demographic metadata were provided uncurated, with the amount varying by source and participant.

The CDR3 has 17 amino acids, counting the end cysteine and phenylalanine. Only CDR3 DNA remains: 51 bases, in frame from the first base. V and J are truncated by 3 bases and 7 bases respectively, leaving an intervening sequence of 22 bases. The germline V gene yields MRHNA for CDR1 and SNTAGT for CDR2. Each collaborating institution followed its own protocols to collect whole blood in K2EDTA tubes. Collaborator samples were shipped for TCRbeta analysis as frozen whole blood, isolated PBMCs, or DNA extracted from either sample type. TCRbeta CDR3 regions were amplified from genomic DNA by means of the immunoSEQ Assay, a bias-controlled multiplex PCR. Per the original workflow: Nucleated cell counts per sample were estimated from amplification of reference gene primers within the assay. Sequence reads were collapsed and filtered to measure the absolute abundance of every unique TCRbeta CDR3 rearrangement. For each sample, productive Simpson clonality was calculated as the square root of Simpson's diversity index across productive rearrangements. This immuneACCESS table, as held by TCRdb, lists in-frame sequences with V and J called but not all clones. Of the missing ones, under half trace to an unresolved V gene in checked studies; the others have no known cause. V, J and clone size reflect that table, while D and trimming were determined from the DNA. For this sample the table gives about 34,000 clones, of which about 75% were detected only once. About 14% of the sample is taken by the ten largest.

As a fraction of the sample, this clone is medium-sized (0.01 to 0.1%). What antigen it recognizes has not been identified. Base qualities are not at hand, and no much larger clone is one base apart. The sample consisted of peripheral blood. The clonotype originates from a man of 80 years or more with active or convalescent COVID-19. The chain was built from TRBV6-4 and TRBJ2-1; TRBD2 is a weak D gene call, 6 bases matching. The nucleotide sequence is TGTGCCAGCAGTGATCTAACGGGAGAGTCGGGTATGAATGAGCAGTTCTTC. The resulting protein is CASSDLTGESGMNEQFF.